This T cell receptor beta chain was recovered during a study of cytomegalovirus exposure and HLA in healthy donors. Study-level results: Later on, an analysis found that several of the most significant clusters appeared to be linked to common viral pathogens, which included parvovirus B19. The later analysis indicated that the majority of CMV-associated TCR beta chains appeared HLA-restricted. Later analysis identified a missense DCLRE1C variant that was linked to TCR beta V- and J-gene trimming.

The PCR made use of 60 Vbeta and 13 Jbeta primers. Sequenced by immunoSEQ multiplex PCR; TCRdb stores in-frame clones only, minus some. Listed are fewer than 200,000 clones; 6.5% falls within the top ten. The CDR3 extends over 16 amino acids. Germline V lookup: CDR1 MNHNY, CDR2 SVGAGI (reference sequence). In regard to this clone: The antigen is not known.

The source material was PBMCs. The sequence came from a man in his thirties or forties in good health and CMV-seronegative. This rearrangement joins TRBV6-6 to TRBJ2-5; 11 bases agree with TRBD2. The tail of the sequence fits TRBJ2-7 better, so the J call may be wrong. CDR3 nucleotides: TGTGCCAGCAGACTTACGACTAGCGGGGCTTCCTACGAGCAGTACTTC. Translated, it gives CASRLTTSGASYEQYF.